These 22 T cell receptor beta chains were all obtained from the same sample, sequenced in a study of T cell repertoires in cytomegalovirus infection. TCRdb ran MiXCR on the reads and lists one entry per CDR3 protein. The table has about 320,000 distinct CDR3 sequences, around 9.5% seen once. The source material was PBMCs. The receptors derive from a human donor in good health (CMV status not recorded). Some clones in this sample may be carry-over from other donors' samples.

This clonotype was recorded at least ten times. The chain couples TRBV7-2 to TRBJ2-5; D gene unclear. This CDR3 is 11 amino acids long. The V end lost 5 bases, the J end lost 5 bases, and 6 bases lay between the germline ends. Per the germline V gene, CDR1 is SGHTA and CDR2 is FQGNSA. The CDR3 sequence: CASSMAETQYF. The CDR3, as DNA: TGTGCCAGCAGCATGGCTGAGACCCAGTACTTC.

This clonotype was seen a few times. The chain is built from TRBV6-5 and TRBJ2-7; TRBD1 aligns across 12 bases. Germline assignment: CDR1 MNHEY and CDR2 SVGAGI. J gave up 3 bases and V 9 bases, and 12 bases lay outside the gene matches. There are 16 residues in the CDR3. CDR3 bases: TGTGCCAGGGGACAGGGGGCCATAAACGGGTACTACGAGCAGTACTTC. As protein: CARGQGAINGYYEQYF.

The chain joins TRBV20-1 to TRBJ2-3; a possible D gene is TRBD2 (7 bases). CDR1 and CDR2 from the germline V gene are DFQATT and SNEGSKA (reference sequence). CDR3 length: 15 amino acids. V dropped 3 bases and J dropped 4 bases, with 17 bases sitting between them. Written as DNA, the CDR3 is TGCAGTGCTAGGAGGCCGGGGGGCCGGGCAGATACGCAGTATTTT. Translated, it gives CSARRPGGRADTQYF.

The chain combines TRBV11-2 with TRBJ2-3; possibly TRBD2 for D (5 bases). Per germline, CDR1 SGHAT and CDR2 FQNNGV. This CDR3 has 13 residues. With 10 bases removed from V and 4 bases from J, the gap between germline ends came to 15 bases. The CDR3 here is CATRRGASDTQYF. DNA for the CDR3: TGTGCCACCCGTCGGGGAGCCTCAGATACGCAGTATTTT.

This clonotype occurred a few times. J is TRBJ2-7 and V is TRBV12-3 or TRBV12-4, with 7 bases matching TRBD1. Trimming removed 6 bases from V and 2 bases from J; junction bases left unmatched: 4. The CDR3 has 13 residues. CDR3 bases: TGTGCCAGCAGGGGGACAGTTCCCTACGAGCAGTACTTC. This sequence encodes CASRGTVPYEQYF.

This clonotype was recorded at least ten times. One end of the junction fails to match germline, which may point to a read error. The chain links TRBV28 to TRBJ2-3; no firm D call. Germline CDR1 reads MDHEN; CDR2 reads SYDVKM. The CDR3 runs to 12 residues. The DNA for the CDR3 is TGTGCCAGCAGCTTATATGGGGATACGCAGTATTTT. Translated: CASSLYGDTQYF.

The sample holds many counts of this clonotype. J is TRBJ2-1 and V is TRBV12-3 or TRBV12-4, with D unresolved. The CDR3 sequence is 13 residues long. Deletions cut 5 bases from V and 5 bases from J, with 10 bases between. CDR3 loop: CASSLRLNNEQFF. The CDR3 DNA follows: TGTGCCAGCAGTCTAAGACTCAACAATGAGCAGTTCTTC.

This clonotype showed up many times. The CDR3 here is CASSRLAGDQETQYF. The CDR3 DNA follows: TGTGCCAGCAGCCGACTAGCGGGGGACCAAGAGACCCAGTACTTC. The chain combines TRBV7-6 with TRBJ2-5; TRBD2 agrees at 12 bases. Germline V gives CDR1 SGHVS, CDR2 FNYEAQ. The V gene end was trimmed by 5 bases and the J gene end by 0 bases; junction bases not matched to a gene: 1. The CDR3 runs 15 residues.

CDR3 residues: CASSRARQGARGYTF. The CDR3 nucleotides are TGTGCCAGCAGCCGCGCGAGACAGGGGGCGCGGGGCTACACCTTC. The chain joins TRBV3-1 to TRBJ1-2; 10 bases are shared with TRBD1. Germline V gives CDR1 LGHDT, CDR2 YNNKEL (reference sequence). The V and J ends lost 4 bases and 8 bases, in that order; junction bases with no gene match: 10. This CDR3 has 15 residues.

This clonotype was counted at least ten times. In nucleotides, the CDR3 is TGTGCCAGCAGCAAAGGACAGGGCTATGGCTACACCTTC. It codes for CASSKGQGYGYTF. The rearrangement links TRBV7-2 to TRBJ1-2, with TRBD1 matching 8 bases. The CDR3 contains 13 residues. Trimming cost V 5 bases and J 4 bases; bases outside gene matches: 3. CDR1 is SGHTA and CDR2 is FQGNSA in the germline V gene.

This clonotype was seen repeatedly, ten times or more. The chain is built from TRBV12-3 or TRBV12-4 and TRBJ1-2; D unclear. V lost 3 bases and J 6 bases, leaving 11 bases between the germline ends. This CDR3 is 13 amino acids long. This chain's CDR3 is CASSLTQINGYTF. CDR3 DNA: TGTGCCAGCAGTTTGACCCAGATTAATGGCTACACCTTC.

The rearrangement links TRBV2 to TRBJ1-2; D is ambiguous. CDR3 length: 15 residues. Trimming cost V 3 bases and J 4 bases, with 15 bases left between them. Per germline, CDR1 SNHLY and CDR2 FYNNEI. The CDR3 spells CASSDKRATIYGYTF. In DNA, the CDR3 is TGTGCCAGCAGTGATAAGAGAGCGACCATCTATGGCTACACCTTC.

This clonotype was picked up one time. At one of its ends the junction is not consistent with the germline gene, which may arise from a read error. This chain links TRBV7-4 with TRBJ2-1, with a weak D call TRBD2 (5 bases). Germline loops: CDR1 SGHVT, CDR2 SQSDAQ. CDR3 length: 15 residues. CDR3: CASSLRDLLYNEQSF. As DNA, the CDR3 is TGTGCCAGCAGCTTACGGGATCTCCTCTACAATGAGCAGTCCTTC.

The V gene is TRBV5-6, the J gene TRBJ1-1; D is perhaps TRBD1 (6 bases). The V and J ends lost 3 bases and 0 bases respectively, with 15 bases between them. CDR3 size: 16 residues. The V gene's germline CDR1 is SGHDT and CDR2 YYEEEE. CDR3 sequence reads: CASSSQGLIMNTEAFF. Written as DNA, the CDR3 is TGTGCCAGCAGCTCTCAGGGGCTAATTATGAACACTGAAGCTTTCTTT.

This clonotype showed up just a few times. V usage is TRBV23-1 and J usage is TRBJ1-1, with a possible D match to TRBD1 (6 bases). Being an ORF, TRBV23-1 has a function that is uncertain. V was shortened by 3 bases and J by 0 bases, with 14 bases between the two germline ends. The CDR3 has 16 amino acids. CDR3 in amino acids: CASSHPRQGMNTEAFF. The CDR3 region has the DNA TGCGCCAGCAGTCACCCCAGGCAGGGGATGAACACTGAAGCTTTCTTT.

This clonotype was counted only a few times. The chain recombines TRBV2 with TRBJ2-1; TRBD2 agrees at 10 bases. This CDR3 is built from 15 residues. Unmatched junction bases numbered 7, after V lost 3 bases and J lost 8 bases. CDR1 SNHLY and CDR2 FYNNEI come from the germline V gene. In nucleotides, the CDR3 is TGTGCCAGCAGTGAGGGGCTAGCGGGAGTCTATGAGCAGTTCTTC. It specifies CASSEGLAGVYEQFF.

The chain employs TRBV12-3 or TRBV12-4 and TRBJ2-1; D call uncertain. Trimming stripped 6 bases from V and 3 bases from J, with 12 bases between. The CDR3 is 14 residues long. The CDR3 region is CASRAGSNYNEQFF. The DNA of the CDR3 is TGTGCCAGCAGGGCAGGATCCAACTACAATGAGCAGTTCTTC.

This clonotype has a count of ten or more. Here the CDR3 DNA reads TGTGCCAGCAGCCTGGGACGGGAGAATTCACCCCTCCACTTT. Protein: CASSLGRENSPLHF. The chain couples TRBV7-2 to TRBJ1-6, with D perhaps matching TRBD1 (5 bases). V lost 5 bases to trimming and J lost 7 bases, with 12 bases between them. The CDR3 has 14 residues. CDR1 is SGHTA and CDR2 is FQGNSA in the germline V gene.

This clonotype was observed many times. Here the CDR3 reads CASSLSWQGMGSYNEQFF. In DNA, the CDR3 is TGTGCCAGCAGTTTATCGTGGCAGGGGATGGGATCCTACAATGAGCAGTTCTTC. The gene calls are TRBV28 and TRBJ2-1; D might be TRBD1 (6 bases). Germline V gene data show CDR1 as MDHEN and CDR2 as SYDVKM. The CDR3 runs 18 residues. The ends were cut back, 1 base at V and 1 base at J, with 17 bases in the middle.

This clonotype was counted ten times or more. The chain employs TRBV7-2 and TRBJ1-5, with a possible D match to TRBD1 (6 bases). Germline CDR1 is SGHTA and CDR2 is FQGNSA. CDR3 length: 13 residues. V gave up 0 bases and J gave up 11 bases, with 11 bases separating them. For the CDR3, the DNA is TGTGCCAGCAGCTTAGCTAACAGGGAGTCCCAGCATTTT. Translating it yields CASSLANRESQHF.

On this clonotype itself: Here the CDR3 omits its conserved ending phenylalanine or tryptophan, so a read error is the likely source. The chain employs TRBV28 and TRBJ2-3; 11 bases are shared with TRBD2. CDR1 is MDHEN, CDR2 SYDVKM, per germline. The CDR3 is 18 residues long. Trimming cost V 7 bases and J 4 bases; bases outside gene matches: 16. Here the CDR3 reads CASTTDSLAGGDSDTQYL. In nucleotides, the CDR3 is TGTGCCAGCACCACGGATTCGCTAGCGGGAGGAGATTCAGATACGCAGTATTTA.

This clonotype was recorded at least ten times. The chain is built from TRBV12-3 or TRBV12-4 and TRBJ2-1, with 11 bases aligning to TRBD2. V was pared by 6 bases and J by 7 bases, with 8 bases of the junction left unmatched. This CDR3 contains 15 residues. This CDR3 reads CASSRTSGSRNEQFF. DNA for the CDR3: TGTGCCAGCAGCCGCACTAGCGGGAGTAGGAATGAGCAGTTCTTC.